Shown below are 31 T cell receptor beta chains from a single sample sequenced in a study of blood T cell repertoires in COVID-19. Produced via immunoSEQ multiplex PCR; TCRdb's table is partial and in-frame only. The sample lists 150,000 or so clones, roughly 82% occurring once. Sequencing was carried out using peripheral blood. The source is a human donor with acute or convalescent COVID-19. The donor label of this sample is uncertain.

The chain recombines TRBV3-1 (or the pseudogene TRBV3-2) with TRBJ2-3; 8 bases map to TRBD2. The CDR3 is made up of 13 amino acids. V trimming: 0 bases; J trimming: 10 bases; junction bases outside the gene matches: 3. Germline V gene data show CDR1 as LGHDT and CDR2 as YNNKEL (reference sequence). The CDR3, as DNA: TGTGCCAGCAGCCAAGATGTGCGGGGGGCGCAGTATTTT. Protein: CASSQDVRGAQYF.

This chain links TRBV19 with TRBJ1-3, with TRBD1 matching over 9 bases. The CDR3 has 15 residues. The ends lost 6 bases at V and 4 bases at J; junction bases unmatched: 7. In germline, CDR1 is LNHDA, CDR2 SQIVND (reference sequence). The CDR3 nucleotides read TGTGCCAGTAGCCCGGGACAGGGAACAGGAAACACCATATATTTT. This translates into CASSPGQGTGNTIYF. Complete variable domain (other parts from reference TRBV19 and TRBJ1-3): DGGITQSPKYLFRKEGQNVTLSCEQNLNHDAMYWYRQDPGQGLRLIYYSQIVNDFQKGDIAEGYSVSREKKESFPLTVTSAQKNPTAFYLCASSPGQGTGNTIYFGEGSWLTVV.

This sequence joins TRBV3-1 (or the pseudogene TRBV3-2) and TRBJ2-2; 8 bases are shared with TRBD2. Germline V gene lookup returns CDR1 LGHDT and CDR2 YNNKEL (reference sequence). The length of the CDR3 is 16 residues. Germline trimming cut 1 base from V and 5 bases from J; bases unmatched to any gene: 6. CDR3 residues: CASSQGRAGGTGELFF. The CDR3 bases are TGTGCCAGCAGCCAAGGGCGGGCGGGGGGTACCGGGGAGCTGTTTTTT.

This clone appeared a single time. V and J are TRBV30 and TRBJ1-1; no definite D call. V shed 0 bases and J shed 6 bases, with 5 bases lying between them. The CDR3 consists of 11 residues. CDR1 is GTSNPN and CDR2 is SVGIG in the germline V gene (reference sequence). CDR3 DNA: TGTGCCTGGAGTGTAGCCGCTGAAGCTTTCTTT. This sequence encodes CAWSVAAEAFF.

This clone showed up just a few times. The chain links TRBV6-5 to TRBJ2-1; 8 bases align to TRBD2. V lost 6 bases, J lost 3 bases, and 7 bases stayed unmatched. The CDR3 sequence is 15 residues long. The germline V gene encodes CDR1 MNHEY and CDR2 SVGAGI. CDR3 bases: TGTGCCAGCAGGGATGGACTAGCTTTCTACAATGAGCAGTTCTTC. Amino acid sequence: CASRDGLAFYNEQFF.

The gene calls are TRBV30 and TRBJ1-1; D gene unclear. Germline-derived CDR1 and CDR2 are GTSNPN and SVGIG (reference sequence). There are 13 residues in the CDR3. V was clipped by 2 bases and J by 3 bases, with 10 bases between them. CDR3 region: CAWSPFRDTEAFF. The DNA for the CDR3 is TGTGCCTGGAGTCCCTTCCGCGACACTGAAGCTTTCTTT.

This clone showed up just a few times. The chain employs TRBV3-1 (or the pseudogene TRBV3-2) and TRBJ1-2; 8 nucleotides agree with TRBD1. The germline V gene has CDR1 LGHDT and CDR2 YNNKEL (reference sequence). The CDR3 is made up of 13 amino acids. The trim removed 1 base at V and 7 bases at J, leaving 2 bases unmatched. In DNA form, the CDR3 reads TGTGCCAGCAGCCAAGGGACAGGGTCTGGCTACACCTTC. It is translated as CASSQGTGSGYTF.

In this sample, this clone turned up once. The CDR3 DNA reads as TGTGCCTGGAGCAAGGCGGGGGGTAATGAAAAACTGTTTTTT. It is translated as CAWSKAGGNEKLFF. The V and J genes are TRBV30 and TRBJ1-4; possible D gene TRBD1, 5 bases. This CDR3 has 14 amino acids. Germline loops: CDR1 GTSNPN, CDR2 SVGIG (reference sequence). Trimming took off 3 bases at V and 4 bases at J, with 12 bases between the two ends.

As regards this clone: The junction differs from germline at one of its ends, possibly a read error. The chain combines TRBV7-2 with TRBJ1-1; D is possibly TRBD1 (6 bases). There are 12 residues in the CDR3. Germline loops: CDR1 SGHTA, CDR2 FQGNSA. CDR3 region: CASSLEGGRPGF. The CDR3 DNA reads TGTGCCAGCAGCTTAGAGGGGGGGCGGCCCGGGTTT. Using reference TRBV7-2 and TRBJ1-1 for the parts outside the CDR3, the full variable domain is GAGVSQSPSNKVTEKGKDVELRCDPISGHTALYWYRQSLGQGLEFLIYFQGNSAPDKSGLPSDRFSAERTGGSVSTLTIQRTQQEDSAVYLCASSLEGGRPGFGQGTRLTVV.

CDR3 in DNA: TGTGCCAGCAGTTTAGCGCTGGGCAGCGAAGCTTTCTTT. This sequence encodes CASSLALGSEAFF. The V and J genes are TRBV12-3 or TRBV12-4 and TRBJ1-1; no clear D. CDR3 length: 13 residues. Trimming pared 0 bases from V and 8 bases from J, leaving 10 bases between.

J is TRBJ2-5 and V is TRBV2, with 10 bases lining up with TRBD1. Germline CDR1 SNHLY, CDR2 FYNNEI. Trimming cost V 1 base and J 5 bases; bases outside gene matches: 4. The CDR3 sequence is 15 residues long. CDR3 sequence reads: CASSEGGQGQETQYF. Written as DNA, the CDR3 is TGTGCCAGCAGTGAAGGGGGACAGGGGCAGGAGACCCAGTACTTC.

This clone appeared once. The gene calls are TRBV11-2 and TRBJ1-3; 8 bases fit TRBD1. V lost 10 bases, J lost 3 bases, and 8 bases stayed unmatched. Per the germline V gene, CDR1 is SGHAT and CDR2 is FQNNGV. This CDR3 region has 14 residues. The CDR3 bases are TGTGCCACCGAGGGACAGGACCTTGGAAACACCATATATTTT. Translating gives CATEGQDLGNTIYF.

The CDR3 DNA sequence: TGTGCCAGCAGTGAACAGGGGCTCTATGGCTACACCTTC. Protein product: CASSEQGLYGYTF. The J gene is TRBJ1-2, the V gene TRBV6-4; TRBD1 matches at 7 bases. Germline V gene sequence: CDR1 MRHNA, CDR2 SNTAGT. The CDR3 extends over 13 amino acids. V lost 3 bases and J lost 4; bases outside the gene matches: 2.

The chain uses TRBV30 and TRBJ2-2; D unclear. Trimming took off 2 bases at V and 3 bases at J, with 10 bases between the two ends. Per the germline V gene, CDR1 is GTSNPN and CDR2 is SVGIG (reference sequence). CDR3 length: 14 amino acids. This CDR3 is CAWSTSVDTGELFF. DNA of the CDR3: TGTGCCTGGAGTACAAGTGTCGACACCGGGGAGCTGTTTTTT.

This CDR3 reads CASSYSTGTGSYEQYF. Here the CDR3 DNA reads TGTGCCAGCAGTTACTCGACAGGGACAGGGTCTTACGAGCAGTACTTC. The chain links TRBV6-6 to TRBJ2-7, with 9 bases fitting TRBD1. V lost 0 bases to trimming and J lost 4 bases; unmatched junction nucleotides: 7. The CDR3 has 16 residues. The V gene's germline CDR1 is MNHNY and CDR2 SVGAGI (reference sequence).

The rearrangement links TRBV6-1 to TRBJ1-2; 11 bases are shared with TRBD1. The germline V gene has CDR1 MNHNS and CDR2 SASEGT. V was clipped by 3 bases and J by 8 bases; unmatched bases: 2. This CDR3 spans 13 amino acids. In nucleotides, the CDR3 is TGTGCCAGCAGTGACCGGGACAGGGGGGGCTACACCTTC. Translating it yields CASSDRDRGGYTF.

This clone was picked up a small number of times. Here the CDR3 reads CASSLARKGYTF. The CDR3 DNA reads TGTGCCAGCAGCCTTGCGAGGAAAGGCTACACCTTC. The chain recombines TRBV7-9 with TRBJ1-2; D gene uncertain. Trimming shortened V by 5 bases and J by 8 bases, and 12 bases separated the two germline ends. CDR1 SEHNR and CDR2 FQNEAQ come from the germline V gene (reference sequence). The CDR3 is made up of 12 amino acids.

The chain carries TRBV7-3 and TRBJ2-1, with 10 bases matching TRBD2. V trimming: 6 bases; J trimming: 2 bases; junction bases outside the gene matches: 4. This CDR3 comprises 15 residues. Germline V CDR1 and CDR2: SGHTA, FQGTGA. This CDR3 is CASRLAGGTYNEQFF. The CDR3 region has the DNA TGTGCCAGCAGGTTAGCGGGGGGAACCTACAATGAGCAGTTCTTC. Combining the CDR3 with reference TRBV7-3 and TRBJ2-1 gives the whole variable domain GAGVSQTPSNKVTEKGKYVELRCDPISGHTALYWYRQSLGQGPEFLIYFQGTGAADDSGLPNDRFFAVRPEGSVSTLKIQRTERGDSAVYLCASRLAGGTYNEQFFGPGTRLTVL.

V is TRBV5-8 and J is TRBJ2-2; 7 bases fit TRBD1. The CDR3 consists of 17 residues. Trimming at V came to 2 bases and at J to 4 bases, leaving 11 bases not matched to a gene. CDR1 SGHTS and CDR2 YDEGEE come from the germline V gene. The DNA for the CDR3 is TGTGCCAGCAGCTTAATGAACGACAGGGTAATCACCGGGGAGCTGTTTTTT. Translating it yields CASSLMNDRVITGELFF.

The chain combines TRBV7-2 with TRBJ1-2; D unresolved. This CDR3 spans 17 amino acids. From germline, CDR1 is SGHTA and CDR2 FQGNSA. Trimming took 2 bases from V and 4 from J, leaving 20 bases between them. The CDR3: CASSLLVANYMGYGYTF. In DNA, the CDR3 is TGTGCCAGCAGCTTACTTGTGGCAAACTATATGGGCTATGGCTACACCTTC.

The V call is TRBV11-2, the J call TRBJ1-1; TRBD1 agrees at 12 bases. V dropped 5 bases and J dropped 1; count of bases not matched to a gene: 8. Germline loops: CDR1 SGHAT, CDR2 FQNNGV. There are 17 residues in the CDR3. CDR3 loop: CASSRDRGPIGNTEAFF. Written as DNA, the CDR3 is TGTGCCAGCAGCCGGGACAGGGGGCCTATCGGGAACACTGAAGCTTTCTTT. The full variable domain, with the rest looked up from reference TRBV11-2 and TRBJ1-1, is EAGVAQSPRYKIIEKRQSVAFWCNPISGHATLYWYQQILGQGPKLLIQFQNNGVVDDSQLPKDRFSAERLKGVDSTLKIQPAKLEDSAVYLCASSRDRGPIGNTEAFFGQGTRLTVV.

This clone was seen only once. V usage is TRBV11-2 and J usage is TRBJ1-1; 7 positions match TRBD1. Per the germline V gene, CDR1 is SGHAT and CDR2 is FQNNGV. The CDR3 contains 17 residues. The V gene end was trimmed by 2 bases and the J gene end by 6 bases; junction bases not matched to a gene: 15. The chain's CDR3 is CASSLLSGQERMAEAFF. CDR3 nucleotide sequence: TGTGCCAGCAGCTTATTATCCGGACAGGAGAGGATGGCTGAAGCTTTCTTT.

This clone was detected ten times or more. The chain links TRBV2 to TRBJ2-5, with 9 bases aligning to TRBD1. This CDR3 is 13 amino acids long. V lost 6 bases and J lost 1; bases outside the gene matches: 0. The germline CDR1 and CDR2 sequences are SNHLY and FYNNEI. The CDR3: CASRTGGQETQYF. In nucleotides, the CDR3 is TGTGCCAGCAGGACAGGGGGCCAAGAGACCCAGTACTTC.

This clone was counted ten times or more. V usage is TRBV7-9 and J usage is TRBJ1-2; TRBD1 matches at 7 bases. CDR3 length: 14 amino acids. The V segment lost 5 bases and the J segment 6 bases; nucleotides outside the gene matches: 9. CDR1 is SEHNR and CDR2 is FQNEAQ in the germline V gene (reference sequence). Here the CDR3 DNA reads TGTGCCAGCAGCGAGGGGGCGGCTGGAAATGGCTACACCTTC. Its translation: CASSEGAAGNGYTF.

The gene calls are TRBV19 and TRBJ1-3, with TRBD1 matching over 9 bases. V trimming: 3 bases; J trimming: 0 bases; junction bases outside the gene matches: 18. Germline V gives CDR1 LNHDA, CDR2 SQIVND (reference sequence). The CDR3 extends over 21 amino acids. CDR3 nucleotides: TGTGCCAGTAGTATTTTGCGAGGACAGGGGATCTTTGCATTCTCTGGAAACACCATATATTTT. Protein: CASSILRGQGIFAFSGNTIYF.

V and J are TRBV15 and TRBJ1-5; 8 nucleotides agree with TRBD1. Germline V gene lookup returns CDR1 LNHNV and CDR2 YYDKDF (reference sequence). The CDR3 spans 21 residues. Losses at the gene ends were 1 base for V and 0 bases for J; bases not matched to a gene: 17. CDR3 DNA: TGTGCCACCAGCAGAGTTGGAAGGGGGAACAGGGGGGCCGATAGCAATCAGCCCCAGCATTTT. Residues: CATSRVGRGNRGADSNQPQHF.

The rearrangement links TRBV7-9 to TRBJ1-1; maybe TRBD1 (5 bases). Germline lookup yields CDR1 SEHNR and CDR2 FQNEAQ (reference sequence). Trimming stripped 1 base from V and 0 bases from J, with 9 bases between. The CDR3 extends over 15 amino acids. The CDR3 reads CASSLDQGLNTEAFF. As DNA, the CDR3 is TGTGCCAGCAGCTTAGATCAGGGTTTGAACACTGAAGCTTTCTTT.

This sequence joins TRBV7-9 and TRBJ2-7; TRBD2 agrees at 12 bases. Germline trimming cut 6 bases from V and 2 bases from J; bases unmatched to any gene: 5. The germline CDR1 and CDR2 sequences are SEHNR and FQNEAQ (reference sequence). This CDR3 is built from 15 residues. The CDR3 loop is CASSTLAGGPYEQYF. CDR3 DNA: TGTGCCAGCAGTACACTAGCGGGGGGTCCCTACGAGCAGTACTTC.

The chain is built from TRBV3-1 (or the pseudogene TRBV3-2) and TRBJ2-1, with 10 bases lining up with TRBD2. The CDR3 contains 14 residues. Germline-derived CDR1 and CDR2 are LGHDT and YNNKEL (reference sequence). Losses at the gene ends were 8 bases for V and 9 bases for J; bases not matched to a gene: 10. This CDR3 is CASRSQRGGGEQFF. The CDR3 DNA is TGTGCCAGCCGCTCGCAGCGGGGGGGAGGTGAGCAGTTCTTC.

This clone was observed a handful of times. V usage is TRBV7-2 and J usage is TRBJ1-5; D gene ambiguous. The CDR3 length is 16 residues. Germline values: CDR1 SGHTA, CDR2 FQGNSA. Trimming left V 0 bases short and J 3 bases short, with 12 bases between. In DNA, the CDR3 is TGTGCCAGCAGCTTAGCCGGGATCGGCCCCAATCAGCCCCAGCATTTT. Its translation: CASSLAGIGPNQPQHF.

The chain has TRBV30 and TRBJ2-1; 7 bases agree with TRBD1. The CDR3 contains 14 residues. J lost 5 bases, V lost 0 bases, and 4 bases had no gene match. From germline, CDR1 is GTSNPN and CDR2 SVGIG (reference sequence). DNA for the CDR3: TGTGCCTGGAGTGTGACAGGGCCCAACAATGAGCAGTTCTTC. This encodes CAWSVTGPNNEQFF. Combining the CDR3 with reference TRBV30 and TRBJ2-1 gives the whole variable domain SQTIHQWPATLVQPVGSPLSLECTVEGTSNPNLYWYRQAAGRGLQLLFYSVGIGQISSEVPQNLSASRPQDRQFILSSKKLLLSDSGFYLCAWSVTGPNNEQFFGPGTRLTVL.